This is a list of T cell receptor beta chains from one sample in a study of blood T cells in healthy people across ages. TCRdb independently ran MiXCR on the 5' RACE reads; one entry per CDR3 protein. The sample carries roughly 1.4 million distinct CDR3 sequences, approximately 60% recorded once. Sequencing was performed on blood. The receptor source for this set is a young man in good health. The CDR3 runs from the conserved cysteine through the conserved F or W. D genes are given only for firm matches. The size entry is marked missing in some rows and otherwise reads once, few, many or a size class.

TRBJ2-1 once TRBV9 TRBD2 CASSTGGHEQFF TGTGCCAGCAGCACGGGGGGGCATGAGCAGTTCTTC
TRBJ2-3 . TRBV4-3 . CASSQDLGLLTSTDTQYF TGCGCCAGCAGCCAAGATCTCGGACTACTTACTAGCACAGATACGCAGTATTTT
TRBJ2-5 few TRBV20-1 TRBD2 CSASGLAGSIETQYF TGCAGTGCTTCGGGACTAGCGGGGAGTATTGAGACCCAGTACTTC
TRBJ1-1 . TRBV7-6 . CASSKDITNTEAFF TGTGCCAGCAGCAAGGACATAACGAACACTGAAGCTTTCTTT
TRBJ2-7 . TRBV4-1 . CASNLMAGDFYEQYF TGCGCCAGCAACCTAATGGCAGGGGATTTTTACGAGCAGTACTTC
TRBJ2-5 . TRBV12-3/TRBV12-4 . CASSVPGQETQYF TGTGCCAGCAGTGTCCCAGGACAAGAGACCCAGTACTTC
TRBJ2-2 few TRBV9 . CASSVSDNTGELFF TGTGCCAGCAGCGTGTCCGATAACACCGGGGAGCTGTTTTTT
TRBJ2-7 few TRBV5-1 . CASSLERGRTYEQYF TGCGCCAGCAGCTTGGAGCGTGGCAGAACCTACGAGCAGTACTTC
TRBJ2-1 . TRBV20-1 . CSARPRATGEQFF TGCAGTGCTCGACCTAGGGCGACGGGAGAGCAGTTCTTC
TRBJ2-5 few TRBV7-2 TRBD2 CASSLGTSGRQETQYF TGTGCCAGCAGCTTAGGGACTAGCGGGCGACAAGAGACCCAGTACTTC
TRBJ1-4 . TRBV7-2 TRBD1 CASRKNDRGVEKLFF TGTGCCAGCAGGAAAAACGACAGGGGTGTTGAAAAACTGTTTTTT
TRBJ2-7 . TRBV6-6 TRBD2 CASSWSGTSVSEQYF TGTGCCAGCAGTTGGTCCGGGACTAGCGTTAGCGAGCAGTACTTC
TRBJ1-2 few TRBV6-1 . CASSKTRADNYGYTF TGTGCCAGCAGCAAGACCCGGGCAGACAACTATGGCTACACCTTC
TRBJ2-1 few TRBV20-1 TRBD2 CSVSGSWGSEQFF TGCAGTGTTAGCGGGAGCTGGGGCAGTGAGCAGTTCTTC
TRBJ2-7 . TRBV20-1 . CSAPHEDSSYEQYF TGCAGTGCTCCTCATGAGGATAGCTCCTACGAGCAGTACTTC
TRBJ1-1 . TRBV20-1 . CSAGALPEAFF TGCAGTGCTGGGGCCCTTCCTGAAGCTTTCTTT
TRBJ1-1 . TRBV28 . CASSNHQGRTEAFF TGTGCCAGCAGTAATCACCAGGGTCGGACTGAAGCTTTCTTT
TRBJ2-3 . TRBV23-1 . CASSPITTDTQYF TGCGCCAGCAGTCCGATCACCACAGATACGCAGTATTTT
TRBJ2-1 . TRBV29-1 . CSGPAYNEQFF TGCAGCGGTCCAGCCTACAATGAGCAGTTCTTC
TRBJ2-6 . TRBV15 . CATSSGYSGANVLTF TGTGCCACCAGCAGCGGCTACTCTGGGGCCAACGTCCTGACTTTC
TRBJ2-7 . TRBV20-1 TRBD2 CSARDRTSGTGEQYF TGCAGTGCTAGAGATCGCACTAGCGGGACTGGCGAGCAGTACTTC
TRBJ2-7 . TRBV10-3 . CAISESKSSYNEQYF TGTGCCATCAGTGAGTCAAAGAGCTCCTACAATGAGCAGTACTTC
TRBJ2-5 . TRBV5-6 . CASSLVPGSLETQYF TGTGCCAGCAGCTTGGTTCCGGGGTCATTGGAGACCCAGTACTTC